The clone carrying this T cell receptor beta chain was detected many times. Previously published methods and listed TCR primers were used for the bulk TCR libraries. One entry per CDR3 protein, called by TCRdb with MiXCR from the PCR reads. Here the sample spans 350,000 or so distinct CDR3 sequences, 20% to 25% being singletons. The V gene's germline CDR1 is MNHEY and CDR2 SMNVEV (reference sequence). This CDR3 has 12 amino acids. V shed 2 bases and J shed 8 bases, with 7 bases lying between them. The data are from a study of molecular identifiers for immune sequencing clone quantification. Overall study: RNA from around 18,000 or 91,000 naive CD8 cells was split five ways in replicates, with four sequenced.

It was from roughly 21,000 to 960,000 sorted cells, with 10%, 30% or 50% RNA, that naive CD8 libraries came. Sorted naive CD8 T cells were those defined as CD8+CD4-CCR7+CD45RA+. The TCR originated in a human donor in good health. Some libraries in this study had Jurkat cell RNA spiked in. The source material was naive CD8+ T cells from blood, with Jurkat cell RNA spiked in. Stated subset: FACS-sorted CD8+CD4-CCR7+CD45RA+ naive T cells. V and J are TRBV27 and TRBJ2-1; D not certain. CDR3 in amino acids: CASSLGVDEQFF. CDR3 sequence (DNA): TGTGCCAGCAGTTTAGGGGTCGATGAGCAGTTCTTC.